These 32 T cell receptor beta chains came from one sample sequenced in a study of OX40 agonist ivuxolimab in advanced cancers. Clones were read by immunoSEQ multiplex PCR, and TCRdb kept only the in-frame ones, dropping some. The table has 26,000 or so clones, roughly 90% seen once. The sample here was CD4+ or CD8+ T cells sorted from blood, taken in a trial of the OX40 agonist ivuxolimab. The receptors were gathered from an adult with an advanced solid tumor such as melanoma, head and neck, liver or kidney cancer.

The genes are TRBV6-7 and TRBJ2-7; 10 bases agree with TRBD2. TRBV6-7 is sorted into the ORF group, with uncertain function. This CDR3 has 15 amino acids. V was pared by 5 bases and J by 0 bases, with 4 bases of the junction left unmatched. The DNA of the CDR3 is TGTGCCAGCAGTGAAACTAGCGGGATCTCCTACGAGCAGTACTTC. It is translated as CASSETSGISYEQYF.

The chain links TRBV7-2 to TRBJ2-7; either TRBD1 or TRBD2 may fit D (5 bases each). There are 12 residues in the CDR3. CDR1 is SGHTA, CDR2 FQGNSA, per germline. Trimming removed 6 bases at V and 1 base at J, with 7 bases between. DNA for the CDR3: TGTGCCAGCAGAGGGGAGTCCTACGAGCAGTACTTC. Protein sequence: CASRGESYEQYF. Supplemented by reference TRBV7-2 and TRBJ2-7, the full variable domain reads GAGVSQSPSNKVTEKGKDVELRCDPISGHTALYWYRQSLGQGLEFLIYFQGNSAPDKSGLPSDRFSAERTGGSVSTLTIQRTQQEDSAVYLCASRGESYEQYFGPGTRLTVT.

The V and J genes are TRBV6-5 and TRBJ1-1, with TRBD1 matching over 7 bases. The CDR3 spans 15 residues. With 6 bases clipped from V and 0 bases from J, the junction kept 7 bases outside the gene matches. Germline CDR1 MNHEY, CDR2 SVGAGI. CDR3 region: CASRLGQEMNTEAFF. CDR3 bases: TGTGCCAGCAGACTCGGACAGGAAATGAACACTGAAGCTTTCTTT.

The genes are TRBV6-6 and TRBJ2-3, with TRBD2 identical over 10 bases. Germline V lookup: CDR1 MNHNY, CDR2 SVGAGI (reference sequence). The CDR3 is 16 amino acids. V lost 2 bases, J lost 2 bases, and 4 bases stayed unmatched. The CDR3 region is CASSYLLAGTTDTQYF. DNA for the CDR3: TGTGCCAGCAGTTACCTACTAGCGGGGACCACAGATACGCAGTATTTT.

The CDR3 loop is CASSPGTASNQPQHF. CDR3 sequence (DNA): TGTGCCAGCAGCCCGGGGACAGCAAGCAATCAGCCCCAGCATTTT. J is TRBJ1-5 and V is TRBV7-6; TRBD1 matches at 7 bases. V was clipped by 5 bases and J by 1 base; unmatched bases: 5. Germline CDR1 reads SGHVS; CDR2 reads FNYEAQ. CDR3 size: 15 residues.

The V call is TRBV18, the J call TRBJ2-2, with TRBD1 matching over 7 bases. Trimming removed 3 bases from V and 4 bases from J; junction bases left unmatched: 8. Germline assignment: CDR1 KGHSH and CDR2 LQKENI. This CDR3 has 16 amino acids. CDR3: CASSPTDRVRTGELFF. The CDR3, as DNA: TGTGCCAGCTCACCGACCGACAGGGTTCGCACCGGGGAGCTGTTTTTT. Complete variable domain (other parts from reference TRBV18 and TRBJ2-2): NAGVMQNPRHLVRRRGQEARLRCSPMKGHSHVYWYRQLPEEGLKFMVYLQKENIIDESGMPKERFSAEFPKEGPSILRIQQVVRGDSAAYFCASSPTDRVRTGELFFGEGSRLTVL.

The count of this clone is one. This chain connects TRBV2 to TRBJ2-3; D is possibly TRBD1 (6 bases). Germline lookup yields CDR1 SNHLY and CDR2 FYNNEI. The CDR3 has 16 amino acids. Trimming stripped 8 bases from V and 4 bases from J, with 22 bases between. CDR3 region: CASGGQRLSGADTQYF. The DNA of the CDR3 is TGTGCCAGCGGGGGCCAGAGACTAAGTGGTGCAGATACGCAGTATTTT.

The rearrangement joins TRBV7-3 to TRBJ1-1; possibly TRBD1 for D (5 bases). CDR1 is SGHTA, CDR2 FQGTGA, per germline. The CDR3 runs 14 residues. V was trimmed by 5 bases and J by 1 base, leaving 11 bases between them. The chain's CDR3 is CASSPVGANTEAFF. The DNA of the CDR3 is TGTGCCAGCAGCCCCGTAGGGGCGAACACTGAAGCTTTCTTT. The whole variable domain, filled in from reference TRBV7-3 and TRBJ1-1, reads GAGVSQTPSNKVTEKGKYVELRCDPISGHTALYWYRQSLGQGPEFLIYFQGTGAADDSGLPNDRFFAVRPEGSVSTLKIQRTERGDSAVYLCASSPVGANTEAFFGQGTRLTVV.

This chain uses TRBV21-1 with TRBJ2-1; the DNA was not used to check the table's D call, TRBD2. TRBV21-1 is a pseudogene. The CDR3 contains 14 residues. The CDR3 sequence is CASSKRVRTLEQFF. CDR3 DNA: TGTGCCAGCAGCAAACGCGTTCGGACTCTCGAGCAGTTCTTC.

The chain recombines TRBV27 with TRBJ1-1; D remains ambiguous. The germline CDR1 and CDR2 sequences are MNHEY and SMNVEV (reference sequence). V was trimmed by 2 bases and J by 0 bases, leaving 7 bases between them. The CDR3 contains 14 residues. CDR3 region: CASSLKYMNTEAFF. The CDR3 DNA reads as TGTGCCAGCAGTTTAAAATACATGAACACTGAAGCTTTCTTT.

V usage is TRBV9 and J usage is TRBJ1-3; possible D gene TRBD1, 6 bases. Trimming cost V 5 bases and J 0 bases, with 12 bases left between them. The germline CDR1 and CDR2 sequences are SGDLS and YYNGEE. The CDR3 length is 15 residues. CDR3 residues: CASSPGVLSGNTIYF. CDR3 nucleotides: TGTGCCAGCAGTCCAGGGGTTCTCTCTGGAAACACCATATATTTT.

As DNA, the CDR3 is TGTGCCAGCAGCGTAGCTTACGGCTCCTACGAGCAGTACTTC. Translation: CASSVAYGSYEQYF. This chain links TRBV9 with TRBJ2-7; D is unresolved. CDR3 length: 14 residues. With 0 bases removed from V and 0 bases from J, the gap between germline ends came to 7 bases. CDR1 and CDR2 (germline): SGDLS, YYNGEE.

The chain recombines TRBV25-1 with TRBJ2-7; D may be TRBD1 (6 bases). Per the germline V gene, CDR1 is MGHDK and CDR2 is SYGVNS. The CDR3 sequence is 14 residues long. V lost 4 bases and J 5 bases, leaving 15 bases between the germline ends. This CDR3 reads CASSVRDKRDEQYF. CDR3 in DNA: TGTGCCAGCAGTGTCCGGGACAAAAGGGACGAGCAGTACTTC.

The CDR3 DNA is TGTGCCAGCAGCCCGGGACTAGGAGAGTACAATGAGCAGTTCTTC. Protein sequence: CASSPGLGEYNEQFF. The chain has TRBV7-9 and TRBJ2-1; 8 bases align to TRBD2. Germline-derived CDR1 and CDR2 are SEHNR and FQNEAQ (reference sequence). CDR3 length: 15 amino acids. Trimming at V came to 5 bases and at J to 4 bases, leaving 7 bases not matched to a gene.

This clone occurred once. The chain employs TRBV9 and TRBJ2-1; 7 bases are shared with TRBD2. The J segment lost 6 bases and the V segment lost 2 bases, leaving 8 bases of the junction unmatched. The CDR3 contains 15 residues. From germline, CDR1 is SGDLS and CDR2 YYNGEE. CDR3 region: CASSVGAGAGNEQFF. As DNA, the CDR3 is TGTGCCAGCAGCGTTGGGGCGGGAGCTGGCAATGAGCAGTTCTTC.

The chain combines TRBV9 with TRBJ2-1; 8 bases align to TRBD2. Germline V gives CDR1 SGDLS, CDR2 YYNGEE. The trim removed 1 base at V and 4 bases at J, leaving 4 bases unmatched. The CDR3 length is 15 residues. The CDR3 protein is CASSVQAGEYNEQFF. The CDR3 nucleotides are TGTGCCAGCAGCGTACAAGCGGGGGAATACAATGAGCAGTTCTTC.

V and J are TRBV27 and TRBJ2-1; D is possibly TRBD2 (5 bases). The V gene lost 6 bases and the J gene lost 4 bases, with 22 bases spanning the gap. Germline V gives CDR1 MNHEY, CDR2 SMNVEV (reference sequence). There are 17 residues in the CDR3. This CDR3 is CASSLNWGVASYNEQFF. CDR3 bases: TGTGCCAGCAGCCTAAATTGGGGAGTAGCCTCGTACAATGAGCAGTTCTTC.

The V and J genes are TRBV15 and TRBJ2-7, with a possible D match to TRBD1 (5 bases). Per germline, CDR1 LNHNV and CDR2 YYDKDF (reference sequence). This CDR3 spans 14 amino acids. The V end lost 3 bases, the J end lost 2 bases, and 11 bases lay between the germline ends. For the CDR3, the DNA is TGTGCCACCAGCAGCCCAGGGATAGCCTACGAGCAGTACTTC. Translation gives CATSSPGIAYEQYF.

This chain connects TRBV27 to TRBJ1-5; 7 bases align to TRBD1. J gave up 7 bases and V 5 bases, and 8 bases lay outside the gene matches. CDR1 is MNHEY and CDR2 is SMNVEV in the germline V gene (reference sequence). This CDR3 has 14 amino acids. CDR3 amino acids: CASSQQGIGQPQHF. The CDR3 coding sequence is TGTGCCAGCAGTCAACAGGGGATAGGCCAGCCCCAGCATTTT.

The genes are TRBV30 and TRBJ2-5, with TRBD2 matching 12 bases. With V trimmed by 2 bases and J by 4 bases, 5 bases remained unmatched. This CDR3 region has 15 residues. The germline V gene has CDR1 GTSNPN and CDR2 SVGIG (reference sequence). The CDR3 DNA sequence: TGTGCCTGGAGTCGACTAGCGGGAGTTGGAGAGACCCAGTACTTC. Protein: CAWSRLAGVGETQYF.

The chain links TRBV19 to TRBJ2-7, with 9 bases fitting TRBD2. This CDR3 has 14 amino acids. CDR1 and CDR2 (germline): LNHDA, SQIVND (reference sequence). With 8 bases clipped from V and 2 bases from J, the junction kept 7 bases outside the gene matches. The CDR3 coding sequence is TGTGCCAGTTCCTCGACTAGCGGAGCCTACGAGCAGTACTTC. This encodes CASSSTSGAYEQYF. Full variable domain (remainder filled in from reference TRBV19 and TRBJ2-7): DGGITQSPKYLFRKEGQNVTLSCEQNLNHDAMYWYRQDPGQGLRLIYYSQIVNDFQKGDIAEGYSVSREKKESFPLTVTSAQKNPTAFYLCASSSTSGAYEQYFGPGTRLTVT.

This rearrangement joins TRBV6-1 to TRBJ1-5; the D gene is possibly TRBD1 (5 bases). Per the germline V gene, CDR1 is MNHNS and CDR2 is SASEGT. The CDR3 contains 12 residues. Trimming pared 6 bases from V and 9 bases from J, leaving 12 bases between. In DNA form, the CDR3 reads TGTGCCAGCAGCCAGGGATCAGGGCCCCAGCATTTT. Protein: CASSQGSGPQHF.

CDR3 sequence reads: CASSEGEGTNQPQHF. CDR3 nucleotides: TGTGCCAGCAGTGAAGGGGAAGGGACCAATCAGCCCCAGCATTTT. This rearrangement joins TRBV6-1 to TRBJ1-5; weak D call: TRBD1 (5 bases). Per the germline V gene, CDR1 is MNHNS and CDR2 is SASEGT. V lost 1 base and J 3 bases, leaving 10 bases between the germline ends. The CDR3 covers 15 residues.

The chain couples TRBV5-1 to TRBJ1-1, with 9 bases identical to TRBD1. This CDR3 region has 14 residues. The trim removed 4 bases at V and 5 bases at J, leaving 6 bases unmatched. Germline V gene sequence: CDR1 SGHRS, CDR2 YFSETQ. The CDR3 bases are TGCGCCAGCAGCAGGGGACAGGGCATAACTGAAGCTTTCTTT. As protein: CASSRGQGITEAFF.

CDR3 residues: CASSPPRAIHPLHF. For the CDR3, the DNA is TGTGCCAGCAGCCCCCCCAGGGCAATTCACCCCCTCCACTTT. The chain couples TRBV7-2 to TRBJ1-6, with a tentative D call TRBD1 (5 bases). CDR1 SGHTA and CDR2 FQGNSA come from the germline V gene. Deletions cut 5 bases from V and 13 bases from J, with 18 bases between. CDR3 length: 14 amino acids. Full variable domain (outside the CDR3, taken from reference TRBV7-2 and TRBJ1-6): GAGVSQSPSNKVTEKGKDVELRCDPISGHTALYWYRQSLGQGLEFLIYFQGNSAPDKSGLPSDRFSAERTGGSVSTLTIQRTQQEDSAVYLCASSPPRAIHPLHFGNGTRLTVT.

This clone was found a few times. This rearrangement joins TRBV6-4 to TRBJ2-3, with D uncertain. The CDR3 extends over 13 amino acids. Germline CDR1 MRHNA, CDR2 SNTAGT. V shed 6 bases and J shed 0 bases, with 7 bases lying between them. The CDR3 region is CASSRTSTDTQYF. CDR3 DNA: TGTGCCAGCAGCCGGACGAGCACAGATACGCAGTATTTT.

The chain links TRBV6-5 to TRBJ2-2; no clear D. CDR3 length: 16 residues. Germline values: CDR1 MNHEY, CDR2 SVGAGI. The V gene lost 0 bases and the J gene lost 4 bases, with 12 bases spanning the gap. The chain's CDR3 is CASSYSIGQVTGELFF. The CDR3 DNA follows: TGTGCCAGCAGTTACTCGATAGGTCAGGTCACCGGGGAGCTGTTTTTT.

The chain joins TRBV15 to TRBJ2-7, with TRBD1 matching 8 bases. The CDR3 is 15 amino acids. Germline loops: CDR1 LNHNV, CDR2 YYDKDF (reference sequence). The V and J ends lost 4 bases and 3 bases, in that order; junction bases with no gene match: 8. The CDR3 protein is CATSTDRVGLYEQYF. The CDR3 bases are TGTGCCACCAGCACGGACAGGGTGGGGCTCTACGAGCAGTACTTC.

The table lists this clone with a few counts. J is TRBJ2-3 and V is TRBV6-4, with no clear D. Deletions cut 2 bases from V and 0 bases from J, with 3 bases between. This CDR3 region has 13 residues. Germline values: CDR1 MRHNA, CDR2 SNTAGT. This CDR3 reads CASSDGSTDTQYF. Here the CDR3 DNA reads TGTGCCAGCAGTGACGGGAGCACAGATACGCAGTATTTT.

The rearrangement joins TRBV27 to TRBJ2-2; 7 bases align to TRBD1. The trim removed 5 bases at V and 2 bases at J, leaving 8 bases unmatched. Germline values: CDR1 MNHEY, CDR2 SMNVEV (reference sequence). The CDR3 consists of 16 residues. CDR3 nucleotides: TGTGCCAGCAGTGTCGCGGACAGGACCAACACCGGGGAGCTGTTTTTT. Amino acid sequence: CASSVADRTNTGELFF.

The CDR3 sequence: CASSNIGVAGNGYTF. Written as DNA, the CDR3 is TGCGCCAGCAGCAACATCGGAGTGGCAGGGAACGGCTACACCTTC. This sequence joins TRBV4-1 and TRBJ1-2; D is possibly TRBD1 (5 bases). The CDR3 loop spans 15 amino acids. Germline V gene data show CDR1 as MGHRA and CDR2 as YSYEKL. Trimming took off 5 bases at V and 8 bases at J, with 21 bases between the two ends.

V is TRBV5-4 and J is TRBJ2-7; 9 bases fit TRBD2. The CDR3 spans 14 residues. The V segment lost 4 bases and the J segment 4 bases; nucleotides outside the gene matches: 6. Germline V gene sequence: CDR1 SGHNT, CDR2 YYREEE (reference sequence). The CDR3 nucleotides read TGTGCCAGCAGCGCATTTAGCGGGAGTTACGAGCAGTACTTC. It codes for CASSAFSGSYEQYF.